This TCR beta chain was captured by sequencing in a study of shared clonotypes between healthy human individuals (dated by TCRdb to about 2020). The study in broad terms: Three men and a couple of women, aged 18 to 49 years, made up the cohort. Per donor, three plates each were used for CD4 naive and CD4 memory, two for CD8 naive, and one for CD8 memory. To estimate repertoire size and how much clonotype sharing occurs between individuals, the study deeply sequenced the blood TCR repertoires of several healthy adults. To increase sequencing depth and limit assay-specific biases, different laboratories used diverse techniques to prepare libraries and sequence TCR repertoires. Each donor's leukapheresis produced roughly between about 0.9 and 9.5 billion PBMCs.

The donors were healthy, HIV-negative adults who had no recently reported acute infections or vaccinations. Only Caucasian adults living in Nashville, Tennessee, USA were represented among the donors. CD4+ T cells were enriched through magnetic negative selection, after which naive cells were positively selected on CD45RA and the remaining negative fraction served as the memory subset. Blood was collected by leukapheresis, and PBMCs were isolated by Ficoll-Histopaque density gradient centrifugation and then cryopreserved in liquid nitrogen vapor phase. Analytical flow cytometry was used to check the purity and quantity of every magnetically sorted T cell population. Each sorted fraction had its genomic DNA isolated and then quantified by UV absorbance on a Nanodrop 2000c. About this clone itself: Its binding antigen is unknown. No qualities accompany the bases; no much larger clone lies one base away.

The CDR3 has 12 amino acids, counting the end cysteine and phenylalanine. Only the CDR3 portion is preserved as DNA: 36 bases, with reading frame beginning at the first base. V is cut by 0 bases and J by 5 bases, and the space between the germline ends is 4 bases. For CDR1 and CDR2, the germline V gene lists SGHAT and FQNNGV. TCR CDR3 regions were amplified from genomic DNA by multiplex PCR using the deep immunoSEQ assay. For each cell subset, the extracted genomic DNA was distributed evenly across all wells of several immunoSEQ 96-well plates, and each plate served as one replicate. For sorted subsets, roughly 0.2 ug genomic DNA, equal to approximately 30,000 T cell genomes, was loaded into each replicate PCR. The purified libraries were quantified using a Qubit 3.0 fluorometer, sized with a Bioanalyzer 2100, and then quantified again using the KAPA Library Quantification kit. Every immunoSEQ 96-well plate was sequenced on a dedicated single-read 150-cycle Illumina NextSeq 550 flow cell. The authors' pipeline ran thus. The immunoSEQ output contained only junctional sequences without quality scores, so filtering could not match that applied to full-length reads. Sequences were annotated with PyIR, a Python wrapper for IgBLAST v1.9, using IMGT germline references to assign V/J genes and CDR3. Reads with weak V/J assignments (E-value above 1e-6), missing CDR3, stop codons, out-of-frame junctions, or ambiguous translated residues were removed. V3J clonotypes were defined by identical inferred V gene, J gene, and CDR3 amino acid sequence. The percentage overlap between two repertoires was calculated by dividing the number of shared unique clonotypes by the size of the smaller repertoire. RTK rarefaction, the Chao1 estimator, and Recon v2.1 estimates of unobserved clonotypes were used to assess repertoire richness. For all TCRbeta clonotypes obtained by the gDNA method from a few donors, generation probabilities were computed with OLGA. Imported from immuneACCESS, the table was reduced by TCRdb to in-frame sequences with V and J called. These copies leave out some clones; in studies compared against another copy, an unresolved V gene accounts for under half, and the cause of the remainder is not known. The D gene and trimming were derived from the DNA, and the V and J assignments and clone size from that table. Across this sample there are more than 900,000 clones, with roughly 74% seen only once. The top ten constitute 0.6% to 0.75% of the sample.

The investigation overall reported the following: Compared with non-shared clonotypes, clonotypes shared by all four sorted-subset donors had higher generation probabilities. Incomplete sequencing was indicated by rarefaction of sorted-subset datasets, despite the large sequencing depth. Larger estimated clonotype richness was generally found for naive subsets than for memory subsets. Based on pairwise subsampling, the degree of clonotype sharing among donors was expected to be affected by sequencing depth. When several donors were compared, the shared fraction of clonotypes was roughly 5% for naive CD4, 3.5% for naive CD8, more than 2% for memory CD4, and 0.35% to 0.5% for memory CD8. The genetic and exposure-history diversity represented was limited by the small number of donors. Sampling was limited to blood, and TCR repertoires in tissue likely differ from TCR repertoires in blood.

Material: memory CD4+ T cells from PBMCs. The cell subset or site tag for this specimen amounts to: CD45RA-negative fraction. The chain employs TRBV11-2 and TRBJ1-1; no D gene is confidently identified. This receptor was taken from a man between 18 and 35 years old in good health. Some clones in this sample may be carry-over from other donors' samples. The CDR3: CASSLDGTEAFF. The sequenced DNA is TGTGCCAGCAGCTTAGACGGTACTGAAGCTTTCTTT. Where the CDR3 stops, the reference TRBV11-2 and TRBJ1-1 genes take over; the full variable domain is EAGVAQSPRYKIIEKRQSVAFWCNPISGHATLYWYQQILGQGPKLLIQFQNNGVVDDSQLPKDRFSAERLKGVDSTLKIQPAKLEDSAVYLCASSLDGTEAFFGQGTRLTVV.